These 23 T cell receptor beta chains share one sample of origin, sequenced in a study of chemoradiotherapy in HPV16-positive cancers. Profiling relied on immunoSEQ multiplex PCR, and the TCRdb table lists in-frame clones only, not all of them. Altogether over 3,000 clones are present, roughly 94% being singletons, with the ten largest covering approximately 3.8%. This sample comprised tumor tissue, obtained from a patient who underwent chemoradiotherapy. Every receptor here comes from a human donor with HPV-associated anogenital cancer.

The chain recombines TRBV19 with TRBJ2-5; 8 bases align to TRBD1. Germline CDR1 LNHDA, CDR2 SQIVND (reference sequence). The V and J ends lost 6 bases and 0 bases, in that order; junction bases with no gene match: 3. The length of the CDR3 is 14 residues. CDR3 region: CASSVTGDQETQYF. DNA for the CDR3: TGTGCCAGTAGCGTGACAGGGGACCAAGAGACCCAGTACTTC.

The chain recombines TRBV6-5 with TRBJ2-7; D possibly matches TRBD1 or TRBD2 (5 bases each). Between the trimmed V and J ends, which lost 6 bases and 0 bases, there was a span of 15 bases. Germline V gene sequence: CDR1 MNHEY, CDR2 SVGAGI. The CDR3 sequence is 15 residues long. The CDR3 here is CASRDAGRRSYEQYF. The CDR3 DNA reads as TGTGCCAGCAGAGATGCAGGGAGACGCTCCTACGAGCAGTACTTC.

This clone was seen more than once but under ten times. Distinct nucleotide sequences in the sample also encode this CDR3. The rearrangement links TRBV6-5 to TRBJ2-1, with TRBD2 identical over 8 bases. Germline V gene data show CDR1 as MNHEY and CDR2 as SVGAGI. CDR3 length: 15 amino acids. V lost 2 bases, J lost 8 bases, and 8 bases stayed unmatched. The CDR3 DNA reads TGTGCCAGCAGTTACCGACGGGAGGGCCGCCATGAGCAGTTCTTC. It translates to CASSYRREGRHEQFF.

V usage is TRBV6-6 and J usage is TRBJ1-5; the match to TRBD1 covers 8 bases. Trimming at V came to 7 bases and at J to 10 bases, leaving 3 bases not matched to a gene. Germline V lookup: CDR1 MNHNY, CDR2 SVGAGI (reference sequence). The CDR3 has 11 residues. This chain's CDR3 is CASMDRAPQHF. CDR3 sequence (DNA): TGTGCCAGCATGGACAGGGCCCCCCAGCATTTT.

The chain couples TRBV6-4 to TRBJ2-2; D might be TRBD1 (5 bases). The ends were cut back, 2 bases at V and 3 bases at J, with 7 bases in the middle. The germline V gene encodes CDR1 MRHNA and CDR2 SNTAGT. The length of the CDR3 is 14 residues. CDR3: CASSDATDTGELFF. CDR3 sequence (DNA): TGTGCCAGCAGTGACGCGACAGACACCGGGGAGCTGTTTTTT.

V and J are TRBV11-2 and TRBJ2-3; the D is unclear. In germline, CDR1 is SGHAT, CDR2 FQNNGV. The CDR3 is 14 residues long. V lost 1 base and J 0 bases, leaving 5 bases between the germline ends. The CDR3 region has the DNA TGTGCCAGCAGCTTAGGGCGAAGCACAGATACGCAGTATTTT. This translates into CASSLGRSTDTQYF.

J is TRBJ2-1 and V is TRBV10-2; 7 nucleotides match TRBD2. V shed 6 bases and J 7 bases; nucleotides not matched to a gene: 9. CDR3 length: 14 residues. Germline-derived CDR1 and CDR2 are WSHSY and SAAADI. CDR3 sequence: CASSPVGGFNEQFF. CDR3 in DNA: TGCGCCAGCAGCCCGGTCGGGGGGTTTAATGAGCAGTTCTTC.

The V and J genes are TRBV5-4 and TRBJ2-6; D unresolved. This CDR3 region has 15 residues. Trimming shortened V by 3 bases and J by 0 bases, and 7 bases separated the two germline ends. The V gene's germline CDR1 is SGHNT and CDR2 YYREEE (reference sequence). In DNA form, the CDR3 reads TGTGCCAGCAGCTCCCCCCTCTCTGGGGCCAACGTCCTGACTTTC. It yields the protein CASSSPLSGANVLTF.

This clone has just a few counts. CDR3 DNA sequence: TGCGCCAGCAGCCAACAGGGGGGCAACACTGAAGCTTTCTTT. Its translation is CASSQQGGNTEAFF. The chain joins TRBV5-1 to TRBJ1-1, with 8 bases aligning to TRBD1. Germline assignment: CDR1 SGHRS and CDR2 YFSETQ. V lost 4 bases, J lost 2 bases, and 4 bases stayed unmatched. CDR3 size: 14 residues. Using reference TRBV5-1 and TRBJ1-1 for the parts outside the CDR3, the full variable domain is KAGVTQTPRYLIKTRGQQVTLSCSPISGHRSVSWYQQTPGQGLQFLFEYFSETQRNKGNFPGRFSGRQFSNSRSEMNVSTLELGDSALYLCASSQQGGNTEAFFGQGTRLTVV.

This chain links TRBV6-6 with TRBJ2-2; tentative D call: TRBD1 (5 bases). The germline CDR1 and CDR2 sequences are MNHNY and SVGAGI (reference sequence). Trimming removed 2 bases at V and 6 bases at J, with 10 bases between. CDR3 length equals 14 residues. CDR3 nucleotides: TGTGCCAGCAGTTACCTCAGGGATTCCGGGGAGCTGTTTTTT. Its translation: CASSYLRDSGELFF.

CDR3 in DNA: TGTGCCAGTAGTCAAAGAGGGATCGACACTGAAGCTTTCTTT. Amino acids: CASSQRGIDTEAFF. The V call is TRBV19, the J call TRBJ1-1, with unresolved D. Germline loops: CDR1 LNHDA, CDR2 SQIVND (reference sequence). The CDR3 length is 14 residues. The germline V and J ends were trimmed by 5 bases and 3 bases, with 13 bases remaining between them.

The chain joins TRBV29-1 to TRBJ2-1, with unresolved D. Trimming stripped 2 bases from V and 0 bases from J, with 11 bases between. Germline lookup yields CDR1 SQVTM and CDR2 ANQGSEA. The CDR3 is made up of 15 amino acids. The CDR3 region has the DNA TGCAGCGTTGAACTCCCAAGAAGCTCCTACAATGAGCAGTTCTTC. Translating it yields CSVELPRSSYNEQFF.

This rearrangement joins TRBV7-6 to TRBJ2-7; 7 bases fit TRBD2. The CDR3 has 14 residues. V was pared by 5 bases and J by 3 bases, with 7 bases of the junction left unmatched. Looked up from germline, CDR1 is SGHVS and CDR2 is FNYEAQ. The CDR3 region has the DNA TGTGCCAGCAGCGCACGGGACTACGGCTACGAGCAGTACTTC. Protein: CASSARDYGYEQYF. The full variable domain, in which reference TRBV7-6 and TRBJ2-7 provide the parts outside the CDR3, is GAGVSQSPRYKVTKRGQDVALRCDPISGHVSLYWYRQALGQGPEFLTYFNYEAQQDKSGLPNDRFSAERPEGSISTLTIQRTEQRDSAMYRCASSARDYGYEQYFGPGTRLTVT.

The CDR3 coding sequence is TGCAGTGCTAGCTTTGTGAGTGGCTACACCTTC. Its protein product is CSASFVSGYTF. The chain recombines TRBV20-1 with TRBJ1-2; D is ambiguous. The ends were cut back, 3 bases at V and 7 bases at J, with 9 bases in the middle. Looked up from germline, CDR1 is DFQATT and CDR2 is SNEGSKA (reference sequence). The CDR3 has 11 residues.

On this clone itself: A read error may account for a junction end that differs from germline. The chain combines TRBV29-1 with TRBJ2-2, with D tentatively TRBD1 (6 bases). The length of the CDR3 is 12 residues. The germline gives CDR1 SQVTM, CDR2 ANQGSEA. CDR3 in DNA: TGCAGCGGTGAACAGGGCACCGGGGAGCTGTTTTTT. It encodes CSGEQGTGELFF.

The chain couples TRBV28 to TRBJ2-7, with D hard to call. This CDR3 comprises 15 residues. Germline V gene lookup returns CDR1 MDHEN and CDR2 SYDVKM. The V end was cut by 7 bases, the J end by 5 bases, with 21 bases between. CDR3 sequence (DNA): TGTGCCAGCAAAGCGCCCCAGAGAGTGAACCACGAGCAGTACTTC. This sequence encodes CASKAPQRVNHEQYF.

This clone came up once. No DNA is shown, since the ends of the CDR3 on it are uncertain; the CDR3 is the one TCRdb lists. The genes are TRBV7-2 and TRBJ1-2. With termini counted, the CDR3 has 14 amino acids. CDR1 and CDR2 from the germline V gene are SGHTA and FQGNSA. The CDR3 protein is CASSFFGAGYGYTF.

The chain carries TRBV7-2 and TRBJ2-1, with D maybe TRBD1 (7 bases). Germline-derived CDR1 and CDR2 are SGHTA and FQGNSA. This CDR3 comprises 14 residues. The germline V and J ends were trimmed by 10 bases and 7 bases, with 20 bases remaining between them. CDR3 in amino acids: CATSGQGGLNEQFF. The CDR3, as DNA: TGTGCCACCTCCGGGCAGGGGGGATTGAATGAGCAGTTCTTC.

The chain joins TRBV4-3 to TRBJ2-7, with D possibly TRBD2 on 5 matching bases. Trimming took off 0 bases at V and 3 bases at J, with 15 bases between the two ends. This CDR3 region has 16 residues. The germline V gene has CDR1 LGHNA and CDR2 YSLEER. The chain's CDR3 is CASSQDPGYTNYEQYF. As DNA, the CDR3 is TGCGCCAGCAGCCAAGATCCGGGATACACGAACTACGAGCAGTACTTC.

J is TRBJ1-6 and V is TRBV6-1; the match to TRBD1 covers 8 bases. This CDR3 spans 14 amino acids. Germline CDR1 and CDR2: MNHNS and SASEGT. J gave up 9 bases and V 4 bases, and 5 bases lay outside the gene matches. CDR3 amino acids: CASSGETGASPLHF. The CDR3 bases are TGTGCCAGCAGTGGTGAGACAGGGGCTTCACCCCTCCACTTT.

This chain connects TRBV7-2 to TRBJ1-3; D is uncertain. Germline assignment: CDR1 SGHTA and CDR2 FQGNSA. The CDR3 extends over 13 amino acids. Between the trimmed V and J ends, which lost 5 bases and 4 bases, there was a span of 9 bases. CDR3 amino acids: CASSLRGGNTIYF. The CDR3 bases are TGTGCCAGCAGCCTCCGGGGAGGAAACACCATATATTTT.

The genes are TRBV29-1 and TRBJ2-7; D unresolved. The CDR3 sequence is 12 residues long. Germline V lookup: CDR1 SQVTM, CDR2 ANQGSEA. The V and J ends lost 4 bases and 0 bases respectively, with 7 bases between them. CDR3 in amino acids: CSVGADSYEQYF. The CDR3 DNA reads TGCAGCGTTGGAGCCGACTCCTACGAGCAGTACTTC.

The V and J genes are TRBV4-1 and TRBJ2-7; D perhaps matches TRBD2 (5 bases). CDR3 length equals 15 residues. The V gene lost 1 base and the J gene lost 2 bases, with 12 bases spanning the gap. From germline, CDR1 is MGHRA and CDR2 YSYEKL. CDR3 DNA sequence: TGCGCCAGCAGCCAAGTCCGGCGGGCCCCCTACGAGCAGTACTTC. Encoded protein: CASSQVRRAPYEQYF.